This TCR beta chain appears in the sequencing data of a study of blood T cell repertoires in COVID-19. The wider study: Samples taken during acute and convalescent COVID-19 were collected in the United States, Italy and Spain. PBMCs, B-cell-depleted T cells, or T cells were the source of the cDNA or gDNA that made up the material.

While infection was still active, Seattle patients were enrolled and then followed longitudinally. The CDR3 runs to 13 residues. Germline CDR1 reads ENHRY; CDR2 reads SYGVKD. The V gene lost 2 bases and the J gene lost 12 bases, with 13 bases spanning the gap. Data came from immunoSEQ multiplex PCR; TCRdb stores just in-frame clones and leaves some out. The data contain some 45,000 clones, more than 85% of them singletons. This chain links TRBV10-3 with TRBJ1-4, with D perhaps matching TRBD1 (6 bases). Sequencing was carried out using peripheral blood. The TCR was taken from a man aged 55-75 years with COVID-19, enrolled during active disease. The CDR3, as DNA: TGTGCCATCAGTGAGGCAACAGGGAAGGAACTGTTTTTT. Its translation: CAISEATGKELFF.